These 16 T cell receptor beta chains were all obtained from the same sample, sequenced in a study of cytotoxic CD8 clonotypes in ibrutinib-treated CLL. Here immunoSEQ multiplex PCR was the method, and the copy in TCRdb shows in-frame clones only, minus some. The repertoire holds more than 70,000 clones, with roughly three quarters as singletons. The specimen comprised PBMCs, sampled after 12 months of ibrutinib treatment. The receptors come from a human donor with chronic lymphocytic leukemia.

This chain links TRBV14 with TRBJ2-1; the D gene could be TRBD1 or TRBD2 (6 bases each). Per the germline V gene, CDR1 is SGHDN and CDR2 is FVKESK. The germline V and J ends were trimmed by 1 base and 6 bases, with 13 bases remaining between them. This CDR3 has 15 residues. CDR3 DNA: TGTGCCAGCAGCCAAGTATGGGGGGCTCGCAATGAGCAGTTCTTC. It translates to CASSQVWGARNEQFF.

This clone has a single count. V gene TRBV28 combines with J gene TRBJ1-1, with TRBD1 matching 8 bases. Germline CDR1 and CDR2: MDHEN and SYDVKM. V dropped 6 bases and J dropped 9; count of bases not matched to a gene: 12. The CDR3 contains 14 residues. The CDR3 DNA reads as TGTGCCAGCAGCACCACGAACCCAGGGGGCAAAGCTTTCTTT. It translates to CASSTTNPGGKAFF.

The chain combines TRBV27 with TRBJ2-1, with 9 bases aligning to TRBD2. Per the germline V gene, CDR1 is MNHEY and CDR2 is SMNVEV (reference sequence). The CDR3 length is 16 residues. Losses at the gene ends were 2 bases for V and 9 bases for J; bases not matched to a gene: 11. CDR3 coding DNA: TGTGCCAGCAGTTTAGTGTGGCGGGAGGGCCGTGGTGAGCAGTTCTTC. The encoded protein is CASSLVWREGRGEQFF.

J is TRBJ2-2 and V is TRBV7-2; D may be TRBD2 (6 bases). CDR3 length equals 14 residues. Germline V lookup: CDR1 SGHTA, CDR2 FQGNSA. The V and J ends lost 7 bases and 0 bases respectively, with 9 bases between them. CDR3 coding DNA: TGTGCCAGCATCGGAGGGCCGAACACCGGGGAGCTGTTTTTT. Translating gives CASIGGPNTGELFF.

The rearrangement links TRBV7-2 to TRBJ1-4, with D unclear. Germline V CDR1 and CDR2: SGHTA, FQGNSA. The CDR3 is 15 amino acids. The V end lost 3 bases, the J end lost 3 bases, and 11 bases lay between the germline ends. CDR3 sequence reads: CASSFRRVANEKLFF. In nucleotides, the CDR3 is TGTGCCAGCAGCTTCCGGAGGGTTGCTAATGAAAAACTGTTTTTT.

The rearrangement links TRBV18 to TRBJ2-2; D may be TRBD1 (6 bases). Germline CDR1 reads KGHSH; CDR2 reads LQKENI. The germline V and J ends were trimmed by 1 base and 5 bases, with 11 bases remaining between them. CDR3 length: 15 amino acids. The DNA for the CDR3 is TGTGCCAGCTCACCACTCACCGACAGGACCGGGGAGCTGTTTTTT. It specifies CASSPLTDRTGELFF.

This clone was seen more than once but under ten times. The CDR3 reads CASSLGGARDTQYF. For the CDR3, the DNA is TGTGCCAGCAGCTTAGGTGGGGCCCGGGATACGCAGTATTTT. The gene calls are TRBV7-9 and TRBJ2-3; D may be TRBD1 (5 bases). Trimming shortened V by 1 base and J by 6 bases, and 11 bases separated the two germline ends. Germline assignment: CDR1 SEHNR and CDR2 FQNEAQ (reference sequence). The CDR3 length is 14 residues.

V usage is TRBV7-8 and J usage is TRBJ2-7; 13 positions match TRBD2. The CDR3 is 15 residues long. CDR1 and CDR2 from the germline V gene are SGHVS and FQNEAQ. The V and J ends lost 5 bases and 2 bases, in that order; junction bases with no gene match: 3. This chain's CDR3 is CASSTTSGRAYEQYF. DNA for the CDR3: TGTGCCAGCAGCACAACTAGCGGGAGGGCCTACGAGCAGTACTTC.

The CDR3 loop reads CASSRNPGETQYF. The CDR3 DNA follows: TGTGCCAGCAGCCGCAATCCGGGGGAGACCCAGTACTTC. The J gene is TRBJ2-5, the V gene TRBV7-9, with D perhaps matching TRBD2 (5 bases). Looked up from germline, CDR1 is SEHNR and CDR2 is FQNEAQ (reference sequence). This CDR3 has 13 residues. Between the trimmed V and J ends, which lost 5 bases and 5 bases, there was a span of 12 bases.

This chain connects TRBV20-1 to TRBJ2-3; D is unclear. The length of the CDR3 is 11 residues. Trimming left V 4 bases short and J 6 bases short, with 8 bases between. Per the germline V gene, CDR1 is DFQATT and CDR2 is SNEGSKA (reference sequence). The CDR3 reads CSAILGDTQYF. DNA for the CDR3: TGCAGTGCTATTCTTGGTGATACGCAGTATTTT.

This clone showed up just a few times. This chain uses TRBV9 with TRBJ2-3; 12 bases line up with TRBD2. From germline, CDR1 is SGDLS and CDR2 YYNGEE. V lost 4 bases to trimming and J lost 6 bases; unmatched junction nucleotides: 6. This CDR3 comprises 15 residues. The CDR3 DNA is TGTGCCAGCAGCCCCCTAGCGGGAGGGTTTGATACGCAGTATTTT. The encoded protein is CASSPLAGGFDTQYF.

CDR3 loop: CASSPQGGGAGNTIYF. DNA for the CDR3: TGTGCCAGCAGCCCCCAGGGCGGGGGAGCTGGAAACACCATATATTTT. This chain joins TRBV9 and TRBJ1-3; TRBD1 might be the D (5 bases). Trimming cost V 4 bases and J 2 bases, with 16 bases left between them. Looked up from germline, CDR1 is SGDLS and CDR2 is YYNGEE. The CDR3 has 16 residues.

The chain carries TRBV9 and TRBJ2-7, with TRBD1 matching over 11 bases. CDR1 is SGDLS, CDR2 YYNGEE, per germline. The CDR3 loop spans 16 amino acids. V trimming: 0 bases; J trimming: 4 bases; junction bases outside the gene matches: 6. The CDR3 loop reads CASSVAPGQGEYEQYF. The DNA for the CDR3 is TGTGCCAGCAGCGTAGCTCCGGGACAGGGGGAGTACGAGCAGTACTTC.

CDR3 nucleotides: TGTGCCAGCAGTTTTCGGTACGGAGCTTTCTTT. This codes for CASSFRYGAFF. The rearrangement joins TRBV28 to TRBJ1-1; D is unclear. Germline V CDR1 and CDR2: MDHEN, SYDVKM. The CDR3 extends over 11 amino acids. Deletions cut 3 bases from V and 10 bases from J, with 9 bases between.

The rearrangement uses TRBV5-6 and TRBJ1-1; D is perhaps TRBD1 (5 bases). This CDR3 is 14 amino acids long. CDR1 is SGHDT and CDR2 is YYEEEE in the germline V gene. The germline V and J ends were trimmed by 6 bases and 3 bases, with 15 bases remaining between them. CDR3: CASIAVWGDTEAFF. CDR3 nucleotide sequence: TGTGCCAGCATCGCCGTCTGGGGGGACACTGAAGCTTTCTTT.

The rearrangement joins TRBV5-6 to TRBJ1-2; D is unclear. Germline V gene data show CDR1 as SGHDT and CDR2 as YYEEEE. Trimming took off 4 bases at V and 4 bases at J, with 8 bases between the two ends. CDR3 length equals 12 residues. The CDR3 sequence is CASSPGSYGYTF. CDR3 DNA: TGTGCCAGCAGCCCCGGTAGCTATGGCTACACCTTC. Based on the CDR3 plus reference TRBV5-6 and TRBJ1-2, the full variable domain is DAGVTQSPTHLIKTRGQQVTLRCSPKSGHDTVSWYQQALGQGPQFIFQYYEEEERQRGNFPDRFSGHQFPNYSSELNVNALLLGDSALYLCASSPGSYGYTFGSGTRLTVV.